Sequencing of this T cell receptor (beta chain) was carried out in a study of CD4 T cells in relation to SARS-CoV-2 and coronaviruses. Across the study: ViraFEST: approximately 10-day antigen culture of PBMCs, then TCR beta CDR3 sequencing. Controls used an HIV-1 Nef peptide pool or no peptide.

Before the COVID-19 pandemic, during about 2011-2019, CD4+ T cells were taken from unexposed donors. CD4+ T cells were isolated from the cells after around 9 days of culture. Cells permitting, SARS-CoV-2 S/N and four cold-coronavirus spikes were tested on unexposed-donor CD4+ T cells. To note about this clone: The antigen is undetermined.

The CDR3 contains 14 residues. V lost 0 bases and J lost 8, with 11 bases in between. The germline V gene has CDR1 SGHTA and CDR2 FQGTGA. TCRdb's copy holds only in-frame clones and misses some; the assay was immunoSEQ multiplex PCR. The table includes tens of thousands of clones, around 76% detected once. V gene TRBV7-3 combines with J gene TRBJ2-1, with D perhaps assigned TRBD1 or TRBD2 (5 bases each). Material: CD4+ T cells from PBMCs, cultured in vitro. The TCR was taken from a human donor in good health. CDR3 protein: CASSLTFRDDEQFF. The CDR3 DNA sequence: TGTGCCAGCAGCTTAACCTTCAGGGACGATGAGCAGTTCTTC.